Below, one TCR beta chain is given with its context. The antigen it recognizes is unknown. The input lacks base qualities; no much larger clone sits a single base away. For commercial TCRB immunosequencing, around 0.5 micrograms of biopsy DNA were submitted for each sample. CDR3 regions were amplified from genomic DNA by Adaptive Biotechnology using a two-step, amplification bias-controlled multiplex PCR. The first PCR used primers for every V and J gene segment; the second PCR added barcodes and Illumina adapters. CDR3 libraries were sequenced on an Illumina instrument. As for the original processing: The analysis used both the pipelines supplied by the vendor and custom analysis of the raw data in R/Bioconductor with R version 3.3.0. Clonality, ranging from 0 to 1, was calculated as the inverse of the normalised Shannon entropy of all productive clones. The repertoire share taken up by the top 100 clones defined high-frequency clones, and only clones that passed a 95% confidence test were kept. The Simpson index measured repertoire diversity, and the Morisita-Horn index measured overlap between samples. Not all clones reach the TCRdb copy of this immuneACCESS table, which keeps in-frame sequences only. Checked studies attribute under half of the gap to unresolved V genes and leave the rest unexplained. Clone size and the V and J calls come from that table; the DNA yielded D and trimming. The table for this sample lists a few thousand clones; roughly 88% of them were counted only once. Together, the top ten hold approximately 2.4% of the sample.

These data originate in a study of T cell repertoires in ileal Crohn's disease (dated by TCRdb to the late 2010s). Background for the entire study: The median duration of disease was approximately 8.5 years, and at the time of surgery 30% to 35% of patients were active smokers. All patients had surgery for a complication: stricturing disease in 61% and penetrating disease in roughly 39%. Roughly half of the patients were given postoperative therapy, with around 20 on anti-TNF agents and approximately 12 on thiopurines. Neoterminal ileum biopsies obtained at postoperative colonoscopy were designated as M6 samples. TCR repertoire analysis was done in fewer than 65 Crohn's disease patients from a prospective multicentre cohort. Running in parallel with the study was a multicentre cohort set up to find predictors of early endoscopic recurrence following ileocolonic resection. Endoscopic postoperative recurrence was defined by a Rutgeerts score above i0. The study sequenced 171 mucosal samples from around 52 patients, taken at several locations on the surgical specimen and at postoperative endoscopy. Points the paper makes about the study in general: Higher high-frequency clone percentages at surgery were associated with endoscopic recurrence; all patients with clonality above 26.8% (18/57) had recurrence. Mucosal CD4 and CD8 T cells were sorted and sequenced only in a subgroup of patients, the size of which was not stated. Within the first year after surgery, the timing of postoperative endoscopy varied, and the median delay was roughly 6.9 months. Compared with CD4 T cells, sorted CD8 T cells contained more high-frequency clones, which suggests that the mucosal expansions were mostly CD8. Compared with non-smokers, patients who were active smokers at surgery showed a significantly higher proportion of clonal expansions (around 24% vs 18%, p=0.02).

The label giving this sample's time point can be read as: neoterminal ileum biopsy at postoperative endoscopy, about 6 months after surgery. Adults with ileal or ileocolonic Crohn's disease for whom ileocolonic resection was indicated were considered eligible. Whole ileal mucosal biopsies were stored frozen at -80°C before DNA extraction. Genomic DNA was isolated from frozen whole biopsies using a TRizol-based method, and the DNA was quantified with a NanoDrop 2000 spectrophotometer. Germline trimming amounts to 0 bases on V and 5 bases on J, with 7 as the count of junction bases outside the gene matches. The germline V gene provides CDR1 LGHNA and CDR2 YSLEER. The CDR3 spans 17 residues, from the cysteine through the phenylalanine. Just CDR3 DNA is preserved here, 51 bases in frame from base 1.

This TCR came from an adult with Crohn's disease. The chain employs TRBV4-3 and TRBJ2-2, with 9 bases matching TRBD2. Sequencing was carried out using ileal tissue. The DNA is TGCGCCAGCAGCCAAGAGTGGCGGGAGGGCCATACCGGGGAGCTGTTTTTT. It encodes CASSQEWREGHTGELFF.